This paragraph reports one T cell receptor (beta chain). The antigen remains unidentified. The table came from immunoSEQ multiplex PCR; TCRdb's copy has only in-frame clones and leaves some out. This table holds approximately 260,000 clones, roughly 93% found once. These data belong to a study of T cell responses to AZD1222 COVID-19 vaccine. Trimming removed 0 bases at V and 8 bases at J, with 7 bases between. In germline, CDR1 is MNHEY, CDR2 SVGAGI. This CDR3 region has 12 residues. Study-level results: Every sample of the repertoires postdated the peak T cell response.

This clonotype was sampled from an adult in good health. Sample: peripheral blood, taken on day 0 of AZD1222 vaccination. The chain links TRBV6-5 to TRBJ1-1, with D unclear. CDR3: CASSYSSGEAFF. CDR3 sequence (DNA): TGTGCCAGCAGTTACTCCTCAGGAGAAGCTTTCTTT.